The 3 T cell receptor beta chains reported below all come from one sample, sequenced in a study of blood T cells in healthy people across ages. The second PCR ran about 6 to 11 cycles with a sample-barcoded 5' primer and J-beta primers. TCRdb re-called the 5' RACE reads through MiXCR, storing one row per CDR3 protein. The sample has about 1,500,000 distinct CDR3 sequences, 28% seen once. The sequenced sample consisted of blood. The receptor source for this set is a woman in her twenties or thirties in good health.

Turning to this clonotype: One base away lies a much larger clone, so this may be a sequencing read error. The CDR3 DNA sequence: TGTGCCAGCACAAACCAGGGACTATGCCAAGAGACCCAGTACTTC. It translates to CASTNQGLCQETQYF. V usage is TRBV12-3 or TRBV12-4 and J usage is TRBJ2-5, with 7 bases lining up with TRBD2. The J segment lost 1 base and the V segment lost 7 bases, leaving 9 bases of the junction unmatched. The CDR3 runs 15 residues.

This clonotype was detected only a few times. The chain has TRBV5-1 and TRBJ1-5; maybe TRBD1 (5 bases). CDR3 size: 15 residues. The V end was cut by 1 base, the J end by 4 bases, with 12 bases between. Germline V gives CDR1 SGHRS, CDR2 YFSETQ. The CDR3 reads CASSLWGDGNQPQHF. DNA for the CDR3: TGCGCCAGCAGCTTGTGGGGGGACGGGAATCAGCCCCAGCATTTT.

This clonotype was seen a handful of times. This chain's CDR3 is CASRSWDREIANYGYTF. In DNA, the CDR3 is TGTGCCAGCAGGAGCTGGGACAGGGAAATAGCTAACTATGGCTACACCTTC. The chain is built from TRBV27 and TRBJ1-2; 9 bases are a match to TRBD1. Trimming took 6 bases from V and 0 from J; bases not matched to a gene: 11. The CDR3 has 17 amino acids. The germline V gene has CDR1 MNHEY and CDR2 SMNVEV (reference sequence).